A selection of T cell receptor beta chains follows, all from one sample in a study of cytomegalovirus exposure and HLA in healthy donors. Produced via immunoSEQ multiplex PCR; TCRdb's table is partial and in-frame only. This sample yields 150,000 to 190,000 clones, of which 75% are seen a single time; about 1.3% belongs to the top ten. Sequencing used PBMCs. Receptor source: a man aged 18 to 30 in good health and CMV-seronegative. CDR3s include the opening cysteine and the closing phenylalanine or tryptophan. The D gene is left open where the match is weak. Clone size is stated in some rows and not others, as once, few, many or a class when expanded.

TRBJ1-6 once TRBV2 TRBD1 CASSPGTENSPLHF TGTGCCAGCAGCCCCGGGACAGAGAATTCACCCCTCCACTTT
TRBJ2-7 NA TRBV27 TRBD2 CASSPGLAREQYF TGTGCCAGCAGTCCCGGACTAGCGAGGGAGCAGTACTTC
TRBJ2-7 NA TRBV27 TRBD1 CASALGTGGIAYF TGTGCCAGCGCCCTTGGGACAGGGGGCATAGCGTACTTC
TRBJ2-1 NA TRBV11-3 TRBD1 CASSLQQGNEQFF TGTGCCAGCAGCCTCCAACAGGGGAATGAGCAGTTCTTC
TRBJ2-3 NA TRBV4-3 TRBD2 CASSQGSAGGPDTQYF TGCGCCAGCAGCCAAGGCTCAGCGGGAGGGCCTGATACGCAGTATTTT
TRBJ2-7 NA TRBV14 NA CASSQDLSYEQYF TGTGCCAGCAGCCAAGACCTTTCCTACGAGCAGTACTTC
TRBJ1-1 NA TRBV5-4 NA CASSLQEDTEAFF TGTGCCAGCAGCTTGCAGGAGGACACTGAAGCTTTCTTT
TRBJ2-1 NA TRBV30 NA CAWSRAGSGDEQFF TGTGCCTGGAGCCGGGCGGGGAGTGGGGATGAGCAGTTCTTC
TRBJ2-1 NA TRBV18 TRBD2 CASSPPTSGRAPRGNEQFF TGTGCCAGCTCACCACCGACTAGCGGGAGGGCCCCTAGAGGCAATGAGCAGTTCTTC
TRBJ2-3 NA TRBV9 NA CASSVTEASTDTQYF TGTGCCAGCAGCGTTACGGAGGCAAGCACAGATACGCAGTATTTT
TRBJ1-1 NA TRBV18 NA CASSPPNGGAVNTEAFF TGTGCCAGCTCCCCGCCAAACGGAGGGGCCGTGAACACTGAAGCTTTCTTT
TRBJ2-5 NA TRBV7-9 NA CASSLTLLEQYF TGTGCCAGCAGCTTAACCCTGCTGGAGCAGTACTTC
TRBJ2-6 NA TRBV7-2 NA CASSRAGSGANVLTF TGTGCCAGCAGCCGGGCGGGATCTGGGGCCAACGTCCTGACTTTC
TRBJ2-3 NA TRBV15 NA CATSRGGGLPRDTQYF TGTGCCACCAGCAGAGGGGGAGGCTTACCCAGAGATACGCAGTATTTT
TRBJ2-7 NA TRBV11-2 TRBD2 CASSAGLAGDEQYF TGTGCCAGCAGCGCTGGACTAGCGGGAGACGAGCAGTACTTC
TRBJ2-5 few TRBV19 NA CASSIPWQGGQETQYF TGTGCCAGTAGTATCCCGTGGCAGGGTGGGCAAGAGACCCAGTACTTC
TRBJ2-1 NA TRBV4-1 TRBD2 CASSHQLAGAYNEQFF TGCGCCAGCAGCCACCAACTAGCGGGAGCTTACAATGAGCAGTTCTTC
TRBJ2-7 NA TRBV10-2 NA CASSESSLWSSYEQYF TGCGCCAGCAGTGAGTCGTCTCTCTGGAGCTCCTACGAGCAGTACTTC
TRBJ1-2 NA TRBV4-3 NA CASSQGSEQLYGYTF TGCGCCAGCAGCCAAGGATCGGAACAGCTCTATGGCTACACCTTC
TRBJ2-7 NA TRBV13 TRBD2 CASSLETSGTYEQYF TGTGCCAGCAGCTTAGAGACTAGCGGCACCTACGAGCAGTACTTC
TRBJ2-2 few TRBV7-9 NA CASTQGGELFF TGTGCCAGCACTCAGGGGGGGGAGCTGTTTTTT
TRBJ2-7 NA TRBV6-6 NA CASSRRDSLEQYF TGTGCCAGCAGTCGCCGGGACTCCCTCGAGCAGTACTTC
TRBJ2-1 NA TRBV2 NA CASSEAGTWSEQFF TGTGCCAGCAGTGAAGCCGGGACTTGGAGTGAGCAGTTCTTC
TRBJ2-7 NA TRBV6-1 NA CASSGAGALSYEQYF TGTGCCAGCAGTGGCGCGGGGGCCCTCTCCTACGAGCAGTACTTC
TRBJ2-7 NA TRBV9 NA CASNPQGGSYEQYF TGTGCCAGCAACCCGCAGGGGGGCTCCTACGAGCAGTACTTC
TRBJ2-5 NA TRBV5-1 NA CASTTGGGSETQYF TGCGCCAGCACCACAGGAGGGGGCAGCGAGACCCAGTACTTC
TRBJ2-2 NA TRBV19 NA CASSITGRNTGELFF TGTGCCAGTAGTATAACCGGGAGGAACACCGGGGAGCTGTTTTTT
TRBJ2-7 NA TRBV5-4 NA CASSFGGAPYEQYF TGTGCCAGCAGCTTCGGGGGAGCCCCCTACGAGCAGTACTTC
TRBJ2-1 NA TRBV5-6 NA CASSTLSWEGGYNEQFF TGTGCCAGCAGCACGTTATCCTGGGAAGGGGGCTACAATGAGCAGTTCTTC
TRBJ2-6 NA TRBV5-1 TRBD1 CASSLIAGGFSGANVLTF TGCGCCAGCAGCTTGATCGCAGGGGGTTTCTCTGGGGCCAACGTCCTGACTTTC
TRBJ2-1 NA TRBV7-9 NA CSSSLEGGRGILQYNEQFF TGTTCCAGCAGCTTAGAGGGCGGCAGGGGAATCCTACAGTACAATGAGCAGTTCTTC
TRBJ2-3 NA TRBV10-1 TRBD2 CASGQGLAGAADTQYF TGCGCCAGCGGCCAGGGACTAGCGGGAGCTGCAGATACGCAGTATTTT
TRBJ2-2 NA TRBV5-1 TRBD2 CASSSTSGLTGELFF TGCGCCAGCAGCTCCACTAGCGGCCTCACCGGGGAGCTGTTTTTT
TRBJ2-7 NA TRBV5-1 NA CASSLAPRQESYEQYF TGCGCCAGCAGCTTGGCCCCTAGACAGGAGAGCTACGAGCAGTACTTC
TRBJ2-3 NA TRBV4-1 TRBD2 CASSQERATGLATDTQYF TGCGCCAGCAGCCAAGAACGGGCGACGGGACTAGCCACAGATACGCAGTATTTT
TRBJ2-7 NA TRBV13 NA CASSLGGVEQYF TGTGCCAGCAGCTTAGGAGGAGTCGAGCAGTACTTC
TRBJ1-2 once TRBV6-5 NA CASSYSEGYGYTF TGTGCCAGCAGTTACTCAGAGGGCTATGGCTACACCTTC
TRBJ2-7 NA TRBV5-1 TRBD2 CASSLETSGVSYEQYF TGCGCCAGCAGCTTGGAGACTAGCGGGGTCTCCTACGAGCAGTACTTC
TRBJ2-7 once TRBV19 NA CATQSTGTYEQYF TGTGCCACACAATCGACGGGAACCTACGAGCAGTACTTC
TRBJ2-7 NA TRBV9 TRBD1 CASSVATGVNEQYF TGTGCCAGCAGCGTAGCTACAGGGGTAAACGAGCAGTACTTC
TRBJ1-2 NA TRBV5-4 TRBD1 CASSSQTGDYGYTF TGTGCCAGCAGCTCACAGACAGGGGACTATGGCTACACCTTC
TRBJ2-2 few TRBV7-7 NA CASSPGTTGELFF TGTGCCAGCAGCCCCGGTACTACCGGGGAGCTGTTTTTT
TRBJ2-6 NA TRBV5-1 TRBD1 CASSPEQGVGSGANVLTF TGCGCCAGCAGCCCGGAACAGGGGGTAGGTTCTGGGGCCAACGTCCTGACTTTC
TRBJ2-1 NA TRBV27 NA CASSPLHTTGSGNEQFF TGTGCCAGCAGTCCGCTCCACACTACAGGGTCGGGCAATGAGCAGTTCTTC
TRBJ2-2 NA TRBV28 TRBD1 CASRTRDRLMELFF TGTGCCAGCAGAACACGGGACAGATTGATGGAACTGTTTTTT
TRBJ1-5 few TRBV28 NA CASSLSGGNQPQHF TGTGCCAGCAGTCTATCGGGGGGCAATCAGCCCCAGCATTTT
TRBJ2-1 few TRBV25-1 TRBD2 CASSEGLAGEPYNEQFF TGTGCCAGCAGTGAAGGGCTAGCGGGAGAGCCATACAATGAGCAGTTCTTC
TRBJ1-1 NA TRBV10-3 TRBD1 CAISESVGTAYTEAFF TGTGCCATCAGTGAGTCGGTTGGGACAGCATACACTGAAGCTTTCTTT
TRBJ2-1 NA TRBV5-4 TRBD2 CASSLSVGGQNEQFF TGTGCCAGCAGCTTGTCTGTGGGAGGGCAGAATGAGCAGTTCTTC
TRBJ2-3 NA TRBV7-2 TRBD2 CASSLGRGRAPDTQYF TGTGCCAGCAGCTTAGGGCGCGGGAGGGCGCCAGATACGCAGTATTTT
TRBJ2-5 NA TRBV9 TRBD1 CASSEGDRVETQYF TGTGCCAGCAGCGAGGGCGACAGGGTGGAGACCCAGTACTTC
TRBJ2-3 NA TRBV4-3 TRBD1 CASSWADARAGQGAQYF TGCGCCAGCAGCTGGGCCGACGCGCGGGCGGGCCAGGGGGCGCAGTATTTT
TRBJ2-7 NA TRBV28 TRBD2 CASSLVAGTYEQYF TGTGCCAGCAGTTTAGTAGCGGGGACCTACGAGCAGTACTTC
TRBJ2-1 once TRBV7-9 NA CASSFRGLPVNEQFF TGTGCCAGCAGCTTTCGCGGGTTACCCGTGAATGAGCAGTTCTTC
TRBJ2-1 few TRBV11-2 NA CASSRGGEQFF TGTGCCAGCAGCCGAGGGGGAGAGCAGTTCTTC
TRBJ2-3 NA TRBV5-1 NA CASSLGLRGTDTQYF TGCGCCAGCAGCTTGGGTTTGCGGGGCACAGATACGCAGTATTTT
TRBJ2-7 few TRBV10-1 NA CAPGANTAYEQYF TGCGCCCCAGGGGCTAATACCGCCTACGAGCAGTACTTC
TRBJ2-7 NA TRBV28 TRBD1 CASSSADRALDYEQYF TGTGCCAGCAGTTCCGCCGACAGGGCCCTAGACTACGAGCAGTACTTC
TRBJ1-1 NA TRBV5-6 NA CASTRQNTEAFF TGTGCCAGCACCCGACAGAACACTGAAGCTTTCTTT